This T cell receptor beta chain was documented in a study of blood T cells in healthy people across ages. About the research overall: Template switching recovered approximately one barcoded beta molecule for every two T cells.

PCR was performed a second time for about 7 to 11 cycles using a sample-barcoded 5' primer and a J-beta primer mix. Every individual sample yielded 2.5 million or more paired-end reads (each containing CDR3). TCRdb re-derived calls from the 5' RACE reads in MiXCR, one entry per CDR3 protein. The repertoire holds about 1.8 million distinct CDR3 sequences, with roughly 49% as singletons. Study-wide points: When one million T cells were used, diversity estimates were thought to be underestimates.

Of note for this clonotype: Its antigen is not known.

The CDR3 length is 15 residues. Per the germline V gene, CDR1 is SGHRS and CDR2 is YFSETQ. V was clipped by 1 base and J by 8 bases; unmatched bases: 5. Sequenced sample: blood. This clonotype was obtained from a woman between 35 and 50 years old in good health. This chain uses TRBV5-1 with TRBJ1-6, with 8 bases matching TRBD1. CDR3 amino acids: CASSLRQGQDSPLHF. The CDR3 DNA sequence: TGCGCCAGCAGCTTGAGACAGGGGCAGGATTCACCCCTCCACTTT. Full variable domain (rest looked up from reference TRBV5-1 and TRBJ1-6): KAGVTQTPRYLIKTRGQQVTLSCSPISGHRSVSWYQQTPGQGLQFLFEYFSETQRNKGNFPGRFSGRQFSNSRSEMNVSTLELGDSALYLCASSLRQGQDSPLHFGNGTRLTVT.